This TCR beta chain comes out of a study of cytotoxic CD8 clonotypes in ibrutinib-treated CLL. General study findings and limits: Clonality went up at the time of ibrutinib response, stayed stable in sustained remission, and later dropped back toward its baseline level at progression. Relative to age-matched healthy donors, clonality at baseline was higher, and it tracked circulating CD8+ T-cell counts.

CDR1 is MNHEY, CDR2 SVGAGI, per germline. The V end lost 6 bases, the J end lost 6 bases, and 15 bases lay between the germline ends. The CDR3 has 13 residues. Method: immunoSEQ multiplex PCR; TCRdb's copy keeps in-frame clones and lacks some. The repertoire consists of 150,000 to 200,000 clones, with roughly four fifths occurring once and the leading ten covering about 4.6%. Comments on this clone: Its antigen remains unknown.

The sequencing here drew on PBMCs, taken after 24 months of ibrutinib treatment. This receptor was identified in a human donor with chronic lymphocytic leukemia. The chain has TRBV6-5 and TRBJ2-7, with a weak D call TRBD2 (6 bases). The CDR3 region is CASRRGFLGEQYF. In DNA, the CDR3 is TGTGCCAGCAGACGGGGGTTTCTGGGCGAGCAGTACTTC.